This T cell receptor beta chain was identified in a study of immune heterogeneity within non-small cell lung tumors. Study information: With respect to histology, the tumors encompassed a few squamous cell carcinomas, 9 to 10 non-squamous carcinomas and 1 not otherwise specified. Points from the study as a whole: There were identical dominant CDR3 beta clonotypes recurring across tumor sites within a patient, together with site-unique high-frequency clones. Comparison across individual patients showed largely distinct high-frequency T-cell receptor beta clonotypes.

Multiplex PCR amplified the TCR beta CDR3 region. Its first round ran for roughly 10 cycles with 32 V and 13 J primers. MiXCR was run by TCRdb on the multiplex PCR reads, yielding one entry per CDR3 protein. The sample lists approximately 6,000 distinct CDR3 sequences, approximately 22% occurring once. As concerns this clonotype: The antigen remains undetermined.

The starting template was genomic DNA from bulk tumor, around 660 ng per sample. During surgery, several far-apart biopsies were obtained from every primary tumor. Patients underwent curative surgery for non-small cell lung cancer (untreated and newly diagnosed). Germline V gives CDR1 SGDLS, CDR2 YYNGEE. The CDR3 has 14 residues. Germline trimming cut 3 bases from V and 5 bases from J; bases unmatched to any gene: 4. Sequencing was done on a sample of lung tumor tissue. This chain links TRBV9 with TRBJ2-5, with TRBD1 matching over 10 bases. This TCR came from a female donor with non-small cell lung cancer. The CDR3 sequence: CASSADRGRETQYF. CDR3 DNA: TGTGCCAGCAGCGCCGACAGGGGGCGGGAGACCCAGTACTTC.